This entry lists 26 T cell receptor beta chains sequenced from one sample in a study of blood T cell repertoires in COVID-19. The assay was immunoSEQ multiplex PCR, and TCRdb's table has in-frame clones only and misses some. The data contain about 160,000 clones, 89% of them singletons. Input material: peripheral blood. The receptors here all came from a man between 60 and 70 years old with acute or convalescent COVID-19.

This sequence joins TRBV11-2 and TRBJ1-2; D is uncertain. Looked up from germline, CDR1 is SGHAT and CDR2 is FQNNGV. This CDR3 is 17 amino acids long. Between the trimmed V and J ends, which lost 5 bases and 4 bases, there was a span of 23 bases. The chain's CDR3 is CASSPEFAARDPYGYTF. CDR3 sequence (DNA): TGTGCCAGCAGCCCAGAGTTCGCAGCGAGGGATCCCTATGGCTACACCTTC.

This clone was counted a few times. This sequence joins TRBV2 and TRBJ1-1, with D perhaps matching TRBD1 (6 bases). The V end lost 6 bases, the J end lost 0 bases, and 8 bases lay between the germline ends. The CDR3 consists of 13 residues. Germline V gene sequence: CDR1 SNHLY, CDR2 FYNNEI. This CDR3 is CASSRTVNTEAFF. CDR3 coding DNA: TGTGCCAGCAGCCGGACAGTGAACACTGAAGCTTTCTTT.

This chain connects TRBV4-2 to TRBJ1-5, with a possible D match to TRBD1 (5 bases). Per germline, CDR1 LGHNA and CDR2 YNFKEQ. V lost 0 bases and J lost 4, with 22 bases in between. This CDR3 comprises 19 residues. The CDR3 reads CASSQERGGQSAQNQPQHF. CDR3 DNA: TGTGCCAGCAGCCAAGAACGGGGGGGTCAATCTGCCCAAAATCAGCCCCAGCATTTT.

The chain carries TRBV24-1 and TRBJ1-2; D not resolved. The germline V gene encodes CDR1 KGHDR and CDR2 SFDVKD. The CDR3 has 16 amino acids. V was cut by 3 bases and J by 3 bases, with 16 bases left in between. The CDR3 bases are TGTGCCACCAGTGATCCCGGGGTGGGTAGGGACTATGGCTACACCTTC. Protein sequence: CATSDPGVGRDYGYTF.

The chain has TRBV10-3 and TRBJ2-5, with D perhaps TRBD1 (5 bases). Germline CDR1 ENHRY, CDR2 SYGVKD. There are 12 residues in the CDR3. Trimming removed 10 bases from V and 2 bases from J, with 11 bases in between. CDR3 protein: CATAQGQETQYF. The CDR3 DNA follows: TGTGCCACCGCCCAGGGACAAGAGACCCAGTACTTC.

V is TRBV7-2 and J is TRBJ2-2; TRBD2 matches 9 bases. CDR3 size: 14 residues. Germline CDR1 reads SGHTA; CDR2 reads FQGNSA. V trimming: 3 bases; J trimming: 7 bases; junction bases outside the gene matches: 3. The CDR3 reads CASSLQRGDGELFF. The CDR3 region has the DNA TGTGCCAGCAGCTTGCAGCGGGGGGACGGGGAGCTGTTTTTT. The variable domain in full, completed from reference TRBV7-2 and TRBJ2-2, reads GAGVSQSPSNKVTEKGKDVELRCDPISGHTALYWYRQSLGQGLEFLIYFQGNSAPDKSGLPSDRFSAERTGGSVSTLTIQRTQQEDSAVYLCASSLQRGDGELFFGEGSRLTVL.

The chain uses TRBV14 and TRBJ2-5, with D possibly being TRBD2 (5 bases). CDR3 size: 17 residues. Deletions cut 4 bases from V and 3 bases from J, with 21 bases between. Germline V gene data show CDR1 as SGHDN and CDR2 as FVKESK. CDR3 protein: CASSRILGVEREETQYF. For the CDR3, the DNA is TGTGCCAGCAGCCGGATTCTCGGCGTGGAGAGGGAAGAGACCCAGTACTTC.

The V call is TRBV20-1, the J call TRBJ1-3, with D possibly matching TRBD1 (6 bases). V lost 3 bases to trimming and J lost 4 bases, with 13 bases between them. Per the germline V gene, CDR1 is DFQATT and CDR2 is SNEGSKA (reference sequence). The CDR3 loop spans 14 amino acids. This chain's CDR3 is CSASVGGLGNTIYF. The CDR3 DNA follows: TGCAGTGCTAGTGTCGGGGGGCTAGGAAACACCATATATTTT.

This chain uses TRBV5-1 with TRBJ1-1, with D uncertain. This CDR3 contains 13 residues. Germline V lookup: CDR1 SGHRS, CDR2 YFSETQ. V lost 2 bases and J 6 bases, leaving 11 bases between the germline ends. CDR3 nucleotides: TGCGCCAGCAGCTTAATTGAAACGGCTGAAGCTTTCTTT. Translating gives CASSLIETAEAFF.

The chain uses TRBV7-8 and TRBJ2-7, with D unresolved. The ends were cut back, 5 bases at V and 6 bases at J, with 14 bases in the middle. The CDR3 length is 13 residues. Germline lookup yields CDR1 SGHVS and CDR2 FQNEAQ. Written as DNA, the CDR3 is TGTGCCAGCAGCCACACCGACATTTCCGAGCAGTACTTC. Protein: CASSHTDISEQYF.

In DNA, the CDR3 is TGTGCCACCAGTGATTTGGGGGCCGCTGGAAACACCATATATTTT. Residues: CATSDLGAAGNTIYF. The chain is built from TRBV24-1 and TRBJ1-3, with TRBD1 as a possible D gene (5 bases). The CDR3 runs to 15 residues. The germline V and J ends were trimmed by 0 bases and 2 bases, with 7 bases remaining between them. Germline CDR1 reads KGHDR; CDR2 reads SFDVKD.

V usage is TRBV25-1 and J usage is TRBJ2-2; a weak D match, TRBD2 (5 bases). V was trimmed by 7 bases and J by 3 bases, leaving 18 bases between them. The CDR3 covers 16 residues. Germline CDR1 is MGHDK and CDR2 is SYGVNS. The CDR3 DNA follows: TGTGCCAGCACCCTTAATGCGGGCGTGGACACCGGGGAGCTGTTTTTT. Encoded protein: CASTLNAGVDTGELFF.

This chain links TRBV10-3 with TRBJ1-5; 7 nucleotides match TRBD1. The CDR3 loop spans 13 amino acids. V trimming: 8 bases; J trimming: 6 bases; junction bases outside the gene matches: 7. Germline V gene lookup returns CDR1 ENHRY and CDR2 SYGVKD. CDR3 sequence reads: CAIRDSLSQPQHF. The CDR3 DNA follows: TGTGCCATCCGGGACAGCTTGAGTCAGCCCCAGCATTTT.

The chain uses TRBV19 and TRBJ2-3; 7 bases match TRBD2. J lost 3 bases, V lost 3 bases, and 12 bases had no gene match. CDR1 is LNHDA, CDR2 SQIVND, per germline (reference sequence). The length of the CDR3 is 17 residues. The CDR3 loop reads CASSIGGDYQITDTQYF. DNA for the CDR3: TGTGCCAGTAGTATCGGTGGGGACTATCAAATAACAGATACGCAGTATTTT.

The chain links TRBV9 to TRBJ1-6, with 10 bases identical to TRBD1. J lost 7 bases, V lost 3 bases, and 7 bases had no gene match. The CDR3 runs to 16 residues. The V gene's germline CDR1 is SGDLS and CDR2 YYNGEE. CDR3 DNA sequence: TGTGCCAGCAGCGGGCAACCGGGACAGGGGAATTCACCCCTCCACTTT. It translates to CASSGQPGQGNSPLHF.

The V and J genes are TRBV3-1 (or the pseudogene TRBV3-2) and TRBJ1-1; D remains unclear. Trimming removed 1 base from V and 6 bases from J, with 9 bases in between. CDR3 length: 13 amino acids. Germline lookup yields CDR1 LGHDT and CDR2 YNNKEL (reference sequence). The CDR3 loop reads CASSQAVGAEAFF. The DNA of the CDR3 is TGTGCCAGCAGCCAAGCTGTGGGCGCTGAAGCTTTCTTT.

The rearrangement links TRBV2 to TRBJ2-6, with no clear D. The V end was cut by 7 bases, the J end by 3 bases, with 7 bases between. The CDR3 has 13 residues. Germline-derived CDR1 and CDR2 are SNHLY and FYNNEI. The CDR3 reads CASTLFGANVLTF. The DNA for the CDR3 is TGTGCCAGCACTCTATTTGGGGCCAACGTCCTGACTTTC.

The chain carries TRBV11-2 and TRBJ2-7; 13 positions match TRBD2. The V segment lost 5 bases and the J segment 3 bases; nucleotides outside the gene matches: 10. The germline gives CDR1 SGHAT, CDR2 FQNNGV. This CDR3 comprises 17 residues. The CDR3 region is CASSLGLAGAPSYEQYF. CDR3 in DNA: TGTGCCAGCAGCCTCGGACTAGCGGGGGCGCCGAGCTACGAGCAGTACTTC.

The gene calls are TRBV11-2 and TRBJ2-5; 8 nucleotides align to TRBD2. This CDR3 is built from 16 residues. Germline-derived CDR1 and CDR2 are SGHAT and FQNNGV. V shed 5 bases, J shed 1 base, and the junction held 9 bases outside the gene matches. CDR3 in amino acids: CASSGGSGGPQETQYF. CDR3 DNA: TGTGCCAGCAGCGGGGGCAGCGGGGGACCCCAAGAGACCCAGTACTTC.

This clone is a singleton in its sample. The V call is TRBV11-1, the J call TRBJ2-3; tentatively, D is TRBD2 (5 bases). Germline values: CDR1 SGHAT, CDR2 FQDESV (reference sequence). The CDR3 totals 14 residues. V was trimmed by 5 bases and J by 4 bases, leaving 13 bases between them. The CDR3 DNA is TGTGCCAGCAGCCATGATAACGGGGCAGATACGCAGTATTTT. Translating gives CASSHDNGADTQYF.

The J gene is TRBJ1-2, the V gene TRBV19; 8 nucleotides align to TRBD1. Germline V gives CDR1 LNHDA, CDR2 SQIVND (reference sequence). Losses at the gene ends were 7 bases for V and 4 bases for J; bases not matched to a gene: 8. The CDR3 is made up of 14 amino acids. The CDR3 loop reads CASTDDRGLYGYTF. CDR3 in DNA: TGTGCCAGTACCGACGACAGGGGTCTCTATGGCTACACCTTC. The complete variable domain, with remaining parts taken from reference TRBV19 and TRBJ1-2, reads DGGITQSPKYLFRKEGQNVTLSCEQNLNHDAMYWYRQDPGQGLRLIYYSQIVNDFQKGDIAEGYSVSREKKESFPLTVTSAQKNPTAFYLCASTDDRGLYGYTFGSGTRLTVV.

The gene calls are TRBV6-5 and TRBJ1-5; D perhaps matches TRBD1 (5 bases). CDR1 is MNHEY and CDR2 is SVGAGI in the germline V gene. Between the trimmed V and J ends, which lost 6 bases and 7 bases, there was a span of 10 bases. There are 12 residues in the CDR3. In nucleotides, the CDR3 is TGTGCCAGCAGAGCGGGACGGCAGCCCCAGCATTTT. This codes for CASRAGRQPQHF.

The V gene is TRBV15, the J gene TRBJ1-5; no clear D gene. Between the trimmed V and J ends, which lost 0 bases and 3 bases, there was a span of 3 bases. This CDR3 has 13 residues. Germline CDR1 LNHNV, CDR2 YYDKDF (reference sequence). DNA for the CDR3: TGTGCCACCAGCAGAGAAGCCAATCAGCCCCAGCATTTT. This sequence encodes CATSREANQPQHF.

The chain links TRBV12-3 or TRBV12-4 to TRBJ1-1; D is uncertain. The CDR3 runs to 11 residues. Between the trimmed V and J ends, which lost 3 bases and 7 bases, there was a span of 6 bases. The CDR3 sequence: CASSLALEAFF. CDR3 in DNA: TGTGCCAGCAGTTTGGCCCTTGAAGCTTTCTTT.

The chain recombines TRBV5-4 with TRBJ2-1; D is perhaps TRBD1 (6 bases). Germline CDR1 SGHNT, CDR2 YYREEE (reference sequence). The CDR3 spans 15 residues. Trimming removed 7 bases at V and 4 bases at J, with 18 bases between. The CDR3 DNA follows: TGTGCCAGCGGAAGAGGACAGTTGAGATACAATGAGCAGTTCTTC. Its translation: CASGRGQLRYNEQFF.

The chain employs TRBV7-6 and TRBJ2-6, with D possibly TRBD1 on 5 matching bases. Trimming removed 5 bases at V and 0 bases at J, with 11 bases between. This CDR3 spans 16 amino acids. CDR1 is SGHVS and CDR2 is FNYEAQ in the germline V gene. The CDR3 DNA sequence: TGTGCCAGCAGCCTACAGGTTTCCTCTGGGGCCAACGTCCTGACTTTC. It specifies CASSLQVSSGANVLTF.